The 29 T cell receptor beta chains below all came from one sample that was sequenced in a study of human T cells and chemical hapten exposure. MiXCR, applied by TCRdb to the RACE reads, yields one record per CDR3 protein. This table holds about 250,000 distinct CDR3 sequences, over 7.5% found once. The time point: pre-sensitization, week 0. As for treatment: therapeutic diphenylcyclopropenone sensitization with weekly scalp DPC. The material sequenced was whole blood, taken in connection with sensitization to the hapten diphenylcyclopropenone (DPC). The source of these receptors is a man aged 18 to 30 with alopecia areata. Some clones in this sample may be carry-over from other donors' samples.

This sequence joins TRBV5-1 and TRBJ2-2; 9 bases line up with TRBD2. Germline V gives CDR1 SGHRS, CDR2 YFSETQ. This CDR3 has 17 residues. The V and J ends lost 3 bases and 0 bases, in that order; junction bases with no gene match: 6. CDR3 protein: CASSSLAGQSNTGELFF. CDR3 sequence (DNA): TGCGCCAGCAGCTCTCTAGCGGGGCAATCGAACACCGGGGAGCTGTTTTTT.

On this clonotype itself: Given a much more abundant clone one base away, this may be a read error. The chain employs TRBV6-1 and TRBJ1-1; D uncertain. The CDR3 is 13 residues long. The germline V gene has CDR1 MNHNS and CDR2 SASEGT. The V gene lost 8 bases and the J gene lost 3 bases, with 13 bases spanning the gap. This CDR3 reads CASSKGLYTEAFF. The CDR3 DNA follows: TGTGCCAGCTCGAAAGGGCTGTACACTGAAGCTTTCTTT.

The V gene is TRBV29-1, the J gene TRBJ1-1, with 9 bases identical to TRBD1. The CDR3 runs to 15 residues. Germline CDR1 is SQVTM and CDR2 is ANQGSEA. V dropped 7 bases and J dropped 1; count of bases not matched to a gene: 10. As DNA, the CDR3 is TGCAGCGCCAGGGGACAGGGTTTGACGAACACTGAAGCTTTCTTT. Amino acids: CSARGQGLTNTEAFF.

This clonotype has a handful of counts. The chain is built from TRBV14 and TRBJ2-1, with 7 bases that match TRBD1. Germline V lookup: CDR1 SGHDN, CDR2 FVKESK. The V segment lost 3 bases and the J segment 9 bases; nucleotides outside the gene matches: 8. This CDR3 spans 14 amino acids. The CDR3 region has the DNA TGTGCCAGCAGCCACCGAGAGGGGGCAGTTGAGCAGTTCTTC. Protein product: CASSHREGAVEQFF.

There are a few counts of this clonotype. CDR3 nucleotides: TGTGCCAGCAGCCCGCGGGGAGCCTACGAGCAGTACGTC. It specifies CASSPRGAYEQYV. The V call is TRBV7-9, the J call TRBJ2-7; D perhaps matches TRBD2 (6 bases). CDR3 length: 13 residues. Per the germline V gene, CDR1 is SEHNR and CDR2 is FQNEAQ (reference sequence). The ends were cut back, 5 bases at V and 2 bases at J, with 10 bases in the middle.

The rearrangement uses TRBV7-9 and TRBJ2-5; D may be TRBD1 or TRBD2 (6 bases each). Trimming removed 2 bases at V and 3 bases at J, with 10 bases between. The germline gives CDR1 SEHNR, CDR2 FQNEAQ (reference sequence). The CDR3 loop spans 14 amino acids. CDR3 nucleotides: TGTGCCAGCAGCTTACCGGGGGCAGAAGAGACCCAGTACTTC. Amino acids: CASSLPGAEETQYF. Complete variable domain (other parts from reference TRBV7-9 and TRBJ2-5): DTGVSQNPRHKITKRGQNVTFRCDPISEHNRLYWYRQTLGQGPEFLTYFQNEAQLEKSRLLSDRFSAERPKGSFSTLEIQRTEQGDSAMYLCASSLPGAEETQYFGPGTRLLVL.

The chain links TRBV11-2 to TRBJ2-5; D ambiguous. The V and J ends lost 5 bases and 1 base respectively, with 11 bases between them. This CDR3 region has 14 residues. The germline V gene has CDR1 SGHAT and CDR2 FQNNGV. DNA for the CDR3: TGTGCCAGCAGCCCTCCAGGACCCCAAGAGACCCAGTACTTC. Translation: CASSPPGPQETQYF.

V gene TRBV10-3 combines with J gene TRBJ1-1; 9 bases map to TRBD1. V lost 4 bases and J lost 4; bases outside the gene matches: 4. The CDR3 runs 14 residues. The germline V gene has CDR1 ENHRY and CDR2 SYGVKD. CDR3 in amino acids: CAISGDRVSTEAFF. CDR3 in DNA: TGTGCCATCAGTGGGGACAGGGTGAGCACTGAAGCTTTCTTT.

In this sample, this clonotype turned up many times. The gene calls are TRBV28 and TRBJ1-1, with D unclear. In germline, CDR1 is MDHEN, CDR2 SYDVKM. The germline V and J ends were trimmed by 5 bases and 3 bases, with 16 bases remaining between them. The CDR3 has 15 amino acids. CDR3 region: CASSPPGSFDTEAFF. The CDR3 bases are TGTGCCAGCAGTCCCCCCGGCAGCTTCGACACTGAAGCTTTCTTT.

This clonotype was observed a handful of times. The chain is built from TRBV5-5 and TRBJ2-6, with D unresolved. Deletions cut 0 bases from V and 0 bases from J, with 4 bases between. This CDR3 is built from 15 residues. Germline-derived CDR1 and CDR2 are SGHKS and YYEKEE (reference sequence). Here the CDR3 DNA reads TGTGCCAGCAGCTTGGCCTACTCTGGGGCCAACGTCCTGACTTTC. Translating gives CASSLAYSGANVLTF. Full variable domain (outside the CDR3, taken from reference TRBV5-5 and TRBJ2-6): DAGVTQSPTHLIKTRGQQVTLRCSPISGHKSVSWYQQVLGQGPQFIFQYYEKEERGRGNFPDRFSARQFPNYSSELNVNALLLGDSALYLCASSLAYSGANVLTFGAGSRLTVL.

The CDR3, as DNA: TGCGCCAGCAGCCAGACAGGGGCCTCCATGAACACTGAAGCTTTCTTT. This sequence encodes CASSQTGASMNTEAFF. The rearrangement joins TRBV4-1 to TRBJ1-1; TRBD1 aligns across 8 bases. CDR1 is MGHRA, CDR2 YSYEKL, per germline. The CDR3 covers 16 residues. The ends lost 3 bases at V and 0 bases at J; junction bases unmatched: 6.

This clonotype was counted ten times or more. The gene calls are TRBV11-2 and TRBJ1-4; D is possibly TRBD1 (6 bases). The V gene's germline CDR1 is SGHAT and CDR2 FQNNGV. The V end was cut by 5 bases, the J end by 5 bases, with 12 bases between. The CDR3 consists of 14 residues. The CDR3 DNA sequence: TGTGCCAGCAGCGAGGACAGCTACAATGAAAAACTGTTTTTT. It specifies CASSEDSYNEKLFF. The whole variable domain, remainder taken from reference TRBV11-2 and TRBJ1-4, is EAGVAQSPRYKIIEKRQSVAFWCNPISGHATLYWYQQILGQGPKLLIQFQNNGVVDDSQLPKDRFSAERLKGVDSTLKIQPAKLEDSAVYLCASSEDSYNEKLFFGSGTQLSVL.

A few counts support this clonotype. The J gene is TRBJ1-2, the V gene TRBV7-9, with D perhaps TRBD1 (6 bases). This CDR3 region has 16 residues. Germline CDR1 reads SEHNR; CDR2 reads FQNEAQ (reference sequence). With 0 bases removed from V and 2 bases from J, the gap between germline ends came to 13 bases. The CDR3 DNA sequence: TGTGCCAGCAGCTTAGCTTCGGCAGGGGTAAACTATGGCTACACCTTC. This codes for CASSLASAGVNYGYTF.

The sample holds a few counts of this clonotype. This chain links TRBV4-1 with TRBJ1-2, with a weak D call TRBD1 (6 bases). Per the germline V gene, CDR1 is MGHRA and CDR2 is YSYEKL. The CDR3 covers 16 residues. V lost 0 bases, J lost 4 bases, and 15 bases lay in between. CDR3 sequence (DNA): TGCGCCAGCAGCCAAGATCTAACGGGGGCTCTCTATGGCTACACCTTC. Translated, it gives CASSQDLTGALYGYTF.

This clonotype was observed a handful of times. The rearrangement joins TRBV6-2 or TRBV6-3 to TRBJ1-6; tentatively, D is TRBD1 (6 bases). The germline V gene has CDR1 MNHEY and CDR2 SVGEGT. The CDR3 totals 18 residues. Trimming took 6 bases from V and 0 from J, leaving 18 bases between them. CDR3: CASRWTTGPSSYNSPLHF. The CDR3 DNA reads TGTGCCAGCAGATGGACGACAGGCCCAAGCTCCTATAATTCACCCCTCCACTTT.

This clonotype was detected a few times. V is TRBV20-1 and J is TRBJ1-1; no clear D. CDR3 length: 13 residues. V was trimmed by 6 bases and J by 5 bases, leaving 16 bases between them. Germline V gene sequence: CDR1 DFQATT, CDR2 SNEGSKA (reference sequence). The CDR3 here is CSARRLGGTEAFF. DNA of the CDR3: TGCAGTGCCAGACGGCTGGGAGGGACTGAAGCTTTCTTT.

The CDR3 sequence: CASSQGHRADTQYF. The CDR3 DNA follows: TGCGCCAGCAGCCAAGGACACAGGGCTGATACGCAGTATTTT. The J gene is TRBJ2-3, the V gene TRBV4-3; possibly TRBD1 for D (6 bases). With 1 base removed from V and 6 bases from J, the gap between germline ends came to 11 bases. The CDR3 contains 14 residues. Per the germline V gene, CDR1 is LGHNA and CDR2 is YSLEER.

This chain links TRBV6-2 or TRBV6-3 with TRBJ1-1, with D maybe TRBD1 (5 bases). Trimming pared 2 bases from V and 0 bases from J, leaving 13 bases between. CDR1 MNHEY and CDR2 SVGEGT come from the germline V gene. The CDR3 covers 16 residues. CDR3 amino acids: CASSYDRGALNTEAFF. In DNA form, the CDR3 reads TGTGCCAGCAGTTACGATAGGGGAGCCTTGAACACTGAAGCTTTCTTT.

The chain carries TRBV6-2 or TRBV6-3 and TRBJ1-5; D is unresolved. The CDR3 has 14 amino acids. Trimming cost V 2 bases and J 7 bases, with 12 bases left between them. Germline V lookup: CDR1 MNHEY, CDR2 SVGEGT. The DNA of the CDR3 is TGTGCCAGCAGTTACGAGTGGGGAGGCCAGCCCCAGCATTTT. Amino acid sequence: CASSYEWGGQPQHF.

The sample holds many counts of this clonotype. This chain links TRBV7-9 with TRBJ1-2; D gene ambiguous. CDR1 and CDR2 from the germline V gene are SEHNR and FQNEAQ (reference sequence). The CDR3 loop spans 10 amino acids. Trimming shortened V by 1 base and J by 7 bases, and 1 base separated the two germline ends. CDR3 bases: TGTGCCAGCAGCTTAGGTGGCTACACCTTC. Amino acids: CASSLGGYTF.

The chain is built from TRBV7-9 and TRBJ2-2, with TRBD1 matching over 9 bases. This CDR3 region has 16 residues. Trimming at V came to 3 bases and at J to 4 bases, leaving 6 bases not matched to a gene. The germline V gene has CDR1 SEHNR and CDR2 FQNEAQ (reference sequence). CDR3 nucleotide sequence: TGTGCCAGCAGCTTCACAGGGGGCGCGGGCACCGGGGAGCTGTTTTTT. Protein sequence: CASSFTGGAGTGELFF.

This clonotype was detected only a few times. J is TRBJ1-6 and V is TRBV2; D call uncertain. CDR1 is SNHLY and CDR2 is FYNNEI in the germline V gene. This CDR3 region has 15 residues. Trimming pared 8 bases from V and 0 bases from J, leaving 11 bases between. CDR3 region: CASVVGSSYNSPLHF. In nucleotides, the CDR3 is TGTGCCAGCGTCGTCGGGAGCTCCTATAATTCACCCCTCCACTTT.

This clonotype showed up just a few times. The chain has TRBV6-5 and TRBJ2-2; 10 bases are shared with TRBD1. V lost 6 bases and J lost 4; bases outside the gene matches: 5. The CDR3 has 15 residues. Per the germline V gene, CDR1 is MNHEY and CDR2 is SVGAGI. As DNA, the CDR3 is TGTGCCAGCAGGTCGACAGGGGGCCGCACCGGGGAGCTGTTTTTT. Translated: CASRSTGGRTGELFF.

V usage is TRBV18 and J usage is TRBJ2-1, with a tentative D call TRBD2 (6 bases). CDR1 and CDR2 from the germline V gene are KGHSH and LQKENI. The V and J ends lost 6 bases and 11 bases respectively, with 20 bases between them. The length of the CDR3 is 14 residues. As DNA, the CDR3 is TGTGCCAGCTCGCTGAACCGGGAGACCGGTAAGCAGTTCTTC. Amino acid sequence: CASSLNRETGKQFF.

The chain uses TRBV6-6 and TRBJ2-7, with D perhaps assigned TRBD1 or TRBD2 (5 bases each). This CDR3 has 14 amino acids. V was clipped by 5 bases and J by 6 bases, with 17 bases between them. Per germline, CDR1 MNHNY and CDR2 SVGAGI (reference sequence). The CDR3 loop reads CASSELRGVAEQYV. In DNA, the CDR3 is TGTGCCAGCAGTGAACTTAGAGGGGTGGCCGAGCAGTACGTC.

This chain uses TRBV12-3 or TRBV12-4 with TRBJ2-5; maybe TRBD2 (6 bases). The germline V and J ends were trimmed by 3 bases and 9 bases, with 8 bases remaining between them. This CDR3 has 11 amino acids. CDR3 amino acids: CASSFREAQYF. For the CDR3, the DNA is TGTGCCAGCAGTTTTAGGGAGGCCCAGTACTTC.

There are a few counts of this clonotype. The chain joins TRBV6-2 or TRBV6-3 to TRBJ1-4; D remains ambiguous. CDR1 MNHEY and CDR2 SVGEGT come from the germline V gene. Trimming cost V 6 bases and J 4 bases, with 15 bases left between them. The CDR3 has 15 residues. The CDR3 is CASSTRTARNEKLFF. The CDR3 DNA is TGTGCCAGCAGCACCCGGACGGCACGTAATGAAAAACTGTTTTTT.

The chain has TRBV6-5 and TRBJ1-5; 7 bases line up with TRBD1. The V gene end was trimmed by 4 bases and the J gene end by 4 bases; junction bases not matched to a gene: 7. The CDR3 has 15 residues. Germline assignment: CDR1 MNHEY and CDR2 SVGAGI. The CDR3 loop is CASSSLQGTNQPQHF. The CDR3 nucleotides are TGTGCCAGCAGTTCCTTACAGGGGACAAATCAGCCCCAGCATTTT.

This clonotype was counted between two and nine times. This chain connects TRBV12-3 or TRBV12-4 to TRBJ2-7, with D tentatively TRBD2 (6 bases). V was pared by 6 bases and J by 7 bases, with 16 bases between. The CDR3 covers 13 residues. The CDR3 region has the DNA TGTGCCAGCAGCCAGACCAGGGCGGGGGAGCAGTACGTC. Amino acid sequence: CASSQTRAGEQYV.